These 20 T cell receptor beta chains were sequenced from one sample in a study of T-cell reconstitution after alpha-beta-depleted transplantation in children. The library targeted TCRbeta and was prepared with unique molecular identifiers. TCRdb ran MiXCR on the PCR reads and lists one entry per CDR3 protein. The sample records around 120,000 distinct CDR3 sequences, 23% being singletons. This material consisted of PBMCs, mostly from graft donor cells, taken 180 days after TCRalphabeta/CD19-depleted stem cell transplant. The receptors were gathered from a male patient under 10 years old who had a stem cell transplant for chronic granulomatous disease, so the T cells may come from the graft donor.

This clonotype was counted only a few times. The CDR3 DNA reads TGCAGTGCTGGACAGATGAGCACAGATACGCAGTATTTT. Its translation: CSAGQMSTDTQYF. The J gene is TRBJ2-3, the V gene TRBV20-1; maybe TRBD1 (6 bases). Germline values: CDR1 DFQATT, CDR2 SNEGSKA (reference sequence). The CDR3 runs to 13 residues. V was trimmed by 5 bases and J by 0 bases, leaving 9 bases between them.

This clonotype was picked up many times. The chain employs TRBV5-6 and TRBJ2-1; TRBD1 is a possible D gene (6 bases). Between the trimmed V and J ends, which lost 4 bases and 7 bases, there was a span of 27 bases. Germline V gene lookup returns CDR1 SGHDT and CDR2 YYEEEE. CDR3 size: 18 residues. The CDR3 sequence is CASSPVGSTGTLGNEQFF. In DNA, the CDR3 is TGTGCCAGCAGCCCCGTAGGTTCCACAGGGACCCTTGGAAATGAGCAGTTCTTC. Drawing the rest from reference TRBV5-6 and TRBJ2-1, the complete variable domain is DAGVTQSPTHLIKTRGQQVTLRCSPKSGHDTVSWYQQALGQGPQFIFQYYEEEERQRGNFPDRFSGHQFPNYSSELNVNALLLGDSALYLCASSPVGSTGTLGNEQFFGPGTRLTVL.

This clonotype was found a few times. The chain is built from TRBV19 and TRBJ2-5, with D perhaps matching TRBD1 or TRBD2 (5 bases each). CDR3 length equals 17 residues. Per germline, CDR1 LNHDA and CDR2 SQIVND (reference sequence). Trimming cost V 2 bases and J 1 base, with 17 bases left between them. The CDR3 coding sequence is TGTGCCAGTAGTATACTTGGGACGGGTCCCTCCCAAGAGACCCAGTACTTC. Translating gives CASSILGTGPSQETQYF.

In the case of this clonotype: A much more abundant neighbour one base away suggests this may be a read error. The chain uses TRBV29-1 and TRBJ2-7, with TRBD2 identical over 10 bases. This CDR3 contains 14 residues. Looked up from germline, CDR1 is SQVTM and CDR2 is ANQGSEA. CDR3 protein: CSVLSGGTSCEQYF. CDR3 in DNA: TGCAGCGTCCTTAGCGGGGGGACCTCCTGCGAGCAGTACTTC.

CDR3 in DNA: TGTGCCAGCAGTGAAGGTATCTACGAGCAGTACTTC. Its translation: CASSEGIYEQYF. The J gene is TRBJ2-7, the V gene TRBV2; D is uncertain. Trimming removed 1 base from V and 3 bases from J, with 4 bases in between. Germline V lookup: CDR1 SNHLY, CDR2 FYNNEI. CDR3 length equals 12 residues.

This clonotype showed up many times. The V and J genes are TRBV20-1 and TRBJ1-2; D is unclear. In germline, CDR1 is DFQATT, CDR2 SNEGSKA (reference sequence). This CDR3 has 15 amino acids. The V end was cut by 0 bases, the J end by 3 bases, with 14 bases between. The CDR3 bases are TGCAGTGCTAGAGATCGGGCCTCGGCCTACTATGGCTACACCTTC. It is translated as CSARDRASAYYGYTF.

This clonotype was seen ten or more times. This rearrangement joins TRBV5-1 to TRBJ1-1; 7 bases line up with TRBD1. The CDR3 consists of 12 residues. V trimming: 3 bases; J trimming: 7 bases; junction bases outside the gene matches: 3. Germline CDR1 is SGHRS and CDR2 is YFSETQ. The CDR3 is CASSSGGVEAFF. The CDR3 nucleotides are TGCGCCAGCAGCTCAGGGGGAGTTGAAGCTTTCTTT.

The rearrangement links TRBV7-2 to TRBJ2-3; a weak D match, TRBD1 (5 bases). Germline-derived CDR1 and CDR2 are SGHTA and FQGNSA. This CDR3 has 16 residues. With 4 bases removed from V and 4 bases from J, the gap between germline ends came to 18 bases. CDR3 region: CASSSQDTQVPDTQYF. For the CDR3, the DNA is TGTGCCAGCAGCTCCCAGGACACCCAGGTCCCAGATACGCAGTATTTT.

This clonotype showed up many times. The V gene is TRBV20-1, the J gene TRBJ1-2, with D perhaps TRBD1 (5 bases). Trimming stripped 2 bases from V and 8 bases from J, with 21 bases between. CDR1 and CDR2 (germline): DFQATT, SNEGSKA (reference sequence). The CDR3 loop spans 15 amino acids. CDR3 bases: TGCAGTGCTAGACAACCGGGACGGGGGATGGAGGGCTACACCTTC. Translation gives CSARQPGRGMEGYTF.

This clonotype was recorded a few times. The chain couples TRBV5-1 to TRBJ2-7; 9 bases align to TRBD1. The CDR3 runs 14 residues. V gave up 4 bases and J gave up 5 bases; unmatched junction bases: 7. Germline CDR1 is SGHRS and CDR2 is YFSETQ. CDR3 sequence reads: CASSHNRGQDEQYF. For the CDR3, the DNA is TGCGCCAGCAGCCATAACAGGGGGCAGGACGAGCAGTACTTC.

The chain combines TRBV20-1 with TRBJ2-3; no definite D call. This CDR3 is 12 amino acids long. V was pared by 3 bases and J by 2 bases, with 6 bases between. Germline values: CDR1 DFQATT, CDR2 SNEGSKA (reference sequence). This chain's CDR3 is CSASILTDTQYF. CDR3 sequence (DNA): TGCAGTGCTAGTATTCTCACAGATACGCAGTATTTT.

The chain carries TRBV20-1 and TRBJ2-5, with D perhaps given as TRBD1 or TRBD2 (5 bases each). Germline-derived CDR1 and CDR2 are DFQATT and SNEGSKA (reference sequence). Deletions cut 7 bases from V and 1 base from J, with 28 bases between. This CDR3 has 18 amino acids. DNA of the CDR3: TGCAGTGTTCTCCCTATTTGGGGGATGGGCGTATCCCAAGAGACCCAGTACTTC. Its protein is CSVLPIWGMGVSQETQYF.

The chain couples TRBV20-1 to TRBJ1-2; D may be TRBD1 (5 bases). CDR3 length: 13 residues. Germline CDR1 reads DFQATT; CDR2 reads SNEGSKA (reference sequence). The V gene lost 3 bases and the J gene lost 0 bases, with 8 bases spanning the gap. The CDR3 here is CSARTASNYGYTF. The CDR3 DNA sequence: TGCAGTGCTAGGACAGCCTCTAACTATGGCTACACCTTC.

The table lists this clonotype with many counts. This chain joins TRBV7-8 and TRBJ2-7, with 7 nucleotides matching TRBD2. With 1 base clipped from V and 5 bases from J, the junction kept 5 bases outside the gene matches. This CDR3 spans 14 amino acids. Germline lookup yields CDR1 SGHVS and CDR2 FQNEAQ. The CDR3 DNA reads as TGTGCCAGCAGCTTAGGGGGAGGGCAACACGAGCAGTACTTC. It encodes CASSLGGGQHEQYF.

This clonotype has at least ten counts. The chain has TRBV29-1 and TRBJ1-5, with TRBD1 identical over 7 bases. Trimming took 5 bases from V and 0 from J; bases not matched to a gene: 1. This CDR3 spans 13 amino acids. Germline V gene data show CDR1 as SQVTM and CDR2 as ANQGSEA. In DNA form, the CDR3 reads TGCAGCGTTACAGGGGATAGCAATCAGCCCCAGCATTTT. This gives the protein CSVTGDSNQPQHF. The full variable domain, in which reference TRBV29-1 and TRBJ1-5 provide the parts outside the CDR3, is SAVISQKPSRDICQRGTSLTIQCQVDSQVTMMFWYRQQPGQSLTLIATANQGSEATYESGFVIDKFPISRPNLTFSTLTVSNMSPEDSSIYLCSVTGDSNQPQHFGDGTRLSIL.

This clonotype was picked up many times. The chain couples TRBV5-5 to TRBJ2-7; the D gene could be TRBD1 or TRBD2 (7 bases each). Trimming pared 3 bases from V and 4 bases from J, leaving 20 bases between. The CDR3 is 16 amino acids. Germline V gene sequence: CDR1 SGHKS, CDR2 YYEKEE (reference sequence). CDR3 bases: TGTGCCAGCAGCTCCCTAACAGGGGCGGGAGAATACGAGCAGTACTTC. This translates into CASSSLTGAGEYEQYF.

This clonotype was recorded at least ten times. The V and J genes are TRBV4-2 and TRBJ2-7; maybe TRBD2 (6 bases). Trimming took 3 bases from V and 4 from J, leaving 19 bases between them. In germline, CDR1 is LGHNA, CDR2 YNFKEQ. The CDR3 length is 16 residues. This CDR3 is CASSHLEGLGEYEQYF. The CDR3 DNA reads as TGTGCCAGCAGCCACCTTGAGGGACTGGGAGAATACGAGCAGTACTTC.

This clonotype was picked up a small number of times. This chain joins TRBV9 and TRBJ1-2; D unclear. The V end lost 4 bases, the J end lost 8 bases, and 12 bases lay between the germline ends. The germline V gene encodes CDR1 SGDLS and CDR2 YYNGEE. CDR3 length equals 12 residues. The CDR3 region is CASSPRERGYTF. The CDR3 DNA sequence: TGTGCCAGCAGCCCGCGGGAGAGGGGCTACACCTTC.

This clonotype was picked up many times. Since no conserved phenylalanine or tryptophan closes the CDR3, a read error is the likely cause. No DNA is shown, since the ends of the CDR3 on it are uncertain; the CDR3 is the one TCRdb lists. This rearrangement joins TRBV6-5 to TRBJ2-7. The V gene's germline CDR1 is MNHEY and CDR2 SVGAGI. The CDR3 spans 8 residues, counting both ends. The CDR3 is CASSFRPG.

The chain uses TRBV15 and TRBJ2-7, with 14 nucleotides matching TRBD2. V lost 0 bases to trimming and J lost 6 bases; unmatched junction nucleotides: 7. Germline V gives CDR1 LNHNV, CDR2 YYDKDF (reference sequence). The length of the CDR3 is 17 residues. The CDR3 coding sequence is TGTGCCACCAGCAGAGACGTAGGACTAGCGGGGGGCGGCGAGCAGTACTTC. This translates into CATSRDVGLAGGGEQYF. The full variable domain, in which reference TRBV15 and TRBJ2-7 provide the parts outside the CDR3, is DAMVIQNPRYQVTQFGKPVTLSCSQTLNHNVMYWYQQKSSQAPKLLFHYYDKDFNNEADTPDNFQSRRPNTSFCFLDIRSPGLGDTAMYLCATSRDVGLAGGGEQYFGPGTRLTVT.